This TCR beta chain was retrieved from a study of shared clonotypes between healthy human individuals. Repertoires were generated with immunoSEQ multiplex PCR, while TCRdb's copy carries only in-frame clones and drops some. The sample contains 600,000 to 800,000 clones, just under 75% of which appear only once. The receptor was derived from a woman aged 25 to 39 in good health. The sequencing sample was made of memory CD4+ T cells sorted from blood. Subset defined: CD45RA-negative fraction.

In nucleotides, the CDR3 is TGTGCCAGCAGTGAACGATCCGGGATCTCCTACGAGCAGTACTTC. Residues: CASSERSGISYEQYF. The V call is TRBV7-2, the J call TRBJ2-7, with TRBD2 as a possible D gene (5 bases). CDR3 length: 15 amino acids. The V end lost 6 bases, the J end lost 0 bases, and 15 bases lay between the germline ends. Germline V CDR1 and CDR2: SGHTA, FQGNSA.